This TCR beta chain was captured by sequencing in a study of OX40 agonist ivuxolimab in advanced cancers. This clone was seen once. Only in-frame clones appear in the TCRdb table, and some are missing; sequencing was by immunoSEQ multiplex PCR. The sample records more than 40,000 clones, 87% being singletons. Germline V gene sequence: CDR1 MNHNY, CDR2 SVGAGI (reference sequence). The CDR3 spans 11 residues. Trimming pared 6 bases from V and 5 bases from J, leaving 7 bases between. The clonotype originates from an adult with an advanced solid tumor such as melanoma, head and neck, liver or kidney cancer. This chain connects TRBV6-6 to TRBJ1-1; D is ambiguous. The sample here was CD4+ or CD8+ T cells sorted from blood, taken in a trial of the OX40 agonist ivuxolimab. CDR3 coding DNA: TGTGCCAGCAGCCCCGGGACTGAAGCTTTCTTT. Its protein product is CASSPGTEAFF.